These 27 T cell receptor beta chains were all obtained from the same sample, sequenced in a study of blood T cells in healthy people across ages (dated by TCRdb to between 2015 and 2016). Libraries were made using 5' RACE. Sequencing was carried out with an Illumina HiSeq 2500. A second about 7 to 12 cycle PCR used a sample-barcoded 5' primer and a J-beta primer mix. TCRdb redid the processing of the public reads, applying fastp at Q25 and MiXCR, and retained in-frame beta chains. Each entry is one CDR3 protein sequence, shown with its most common DNA and genes. Counted in this sample were hundreds of thousands of distinct CDR3 sequences; around 50% of them appeared once. Approximately 15% of the sample rests with the top ten. The sequenced sample was blood. These receptors were obtained from a woman aged 80 or older in good health.

V usage is TRBV9 and J usage is TRBJ2-1; D gene uncertain. CDR3 length: 13 amino acids. V lost 0 bases, J lost 5 bases, and 6 bases lay in between. The germline V gene encodes CDR1 SGDLS and CDR2 YYNGEE. CDR3 protein: CASSVETNNEQFF. The CDR3 DNA reads as TGTGCCAGCAGCGTAGAGACCAACAATGAGCAGTTCTTC.

The gene calls are TRBV9 and TRBJ2-7; TRBD2 agrees at 8 bases. Germline trimming cut 6 bases from V and 3 bases from J; bases unmatched to any gene: 5. CDR1 is SGDLS and CDR2 is YYNGEE in the germline V gene. CDR3 length equals 13 residues. CDR3 amino acids: CASNRGGNYEQYF. CDR3 nucleotides: TGTGCCAGCAACCGGGGGGGCAACTACGAGCAGTACTTC.

This clonotype was recorded at least ten times. The chain joins TRBV3-1 to TRBJ2-7; D not resolved. This CDR3 is built from 12 residues. In germline, CDR1 is LGHDT, CDR2 YNNKEL (reference sequence). V lost 1 base, J lost 2 bases, and 3 bases lay in between. In DNA form, the CDR3 reads TGTGCCAGCAGCCAAGTTACCTACGAGCAGTACTTC. The encoded protein is CASSQVTYEQYF.

The chain couples TRBV7-9 to TRBJ1-1, with TRBD1 identical over 8 bases. V shed 4 bases, J shed 7 bases, and the junction held 8 bases outside the gene matches. This CDR3 spans 14 amino acids. Germline V lookup: CDR1 SEHNR, CDR2 FQNEAQ (reference sequence). As DNA, the CDR3 is TGTGCCAGCAGCTCCGGACAGGGCCAGGGTGAAGCTTTCTTT. It specifies CASSSGQGQGEAFF.

This clonotype has ten or more counts. The chain employs TRBV9 and TRBJ1-1, with TRBD1 identical over 7 bases. Germline CDR1 and CDR2: SGDLS and YYNGEE. CDR3 length: 15 amino acids. V lost 2 bases to trimming and J lost 5 bases; unmatched junction nucleotides: 9. CDR3 nucleotides: TGTGCCAGCAGCGTCGACAGGGACCTAAGGACTGAAGCTTTCTTT. It encodes CASSVDRDLRTEAFF.

This clonotype was detected many times. The V call is TRBV6-5, the J call TRBJ2-7; tentative D call: TRBD1 (5 bases). Germline V CDR1 and CDR2: MNHEY, SVGAGI. Trimming left V 2 bases short and J 2 bases short, with 7 bases between. The CDR3 sequence is 13 residues long. CDR3 nucleotide sequence: TGTGCCAGCAGTTACGGGGCCCCCTACGAGCAGTACTTC. Residues: CASSYGAPYEQYF.

In its sample, this clonotype was seen a few times. The chain is built from TRBV3-1 and TRBJ1-6; the D gene is possibly TRBD1 (6 bases). This CDR3 is built from 19 residues. The V end was cut by 1 base, the J end by 7 bases, with 23 bases between. Per germline, CDR1 LGHDT and CDR2 YNNKEL (reference sequence). CDR3 in DNA: TGTGCCAGCAGCCAAGCCGCGGAGGGGGTTGGAGGGAACAATTCACCCCTCCACTTT. It encodes CASSQAAEGVGGNNSPLHF.

The V and J genes are TRBV7-9 and TRBJ1-1; D might be TRBD1 (5 bases). V lost 2 bases and J 4 bases, leaving 14 bases between the germline ends. The CDR3 has 15 amino acids. CDR1 and CDR2 (germline): SEHNR, FQNEAQ (reference sequence). This chain's CDR3 is CASSLFFLQGTEAFF. The CDR3 DNA reads TGTGCCAGCAGCTTATTCTTCCTCCAGGGCACTGAAGCTTTCTTT.

This chain joins TRBV4-1 and TRBJ1-4; D unclear. With 4 bases removed from V and 4 bases from J, the gap between germline ends came to 10 bases. Germline CDR1 reads MGHRA; CDR2 reads YSYEKL. There are 14 residues in the CDR3. The CDR3 is CASSLARYNEKLFF. CDR3 nucleotide sequence: TGCGCCAGCAGCCTGGCGCGTTATAATGAAAAACTGTTTTTT.

The rearrangement joins TRBV7-9 to TRBJ1-2; TRBD1 might be the D (5 bases). V was pared by 6 bases and J by 4 bases, with 15 bases between. The CDR3 extends over 14 amino acids. In germline, CDR1 is SEHNR, CDR2 FQNEAQ (reference sequence). The DNA of the CDR3 is TGTGCCAGCAGGAGGGAGGGGAACGGCTATGGCTACACCTTC. This codes for CASRREGNGYGYTF.

The chain employs TRBV20-1 and TRBJ2-1; D is unclear. The CDR3 spans 15 residues. CDR1 DFQATT and CDR2 SNEGSKA come from the germline V gene (reference sequence). V lost 6 bases and J 3 bases, leaving 18 bases between the germline ends. CDR3 sequence reads: CSATPRYFGYNEQFF. CDR3 bases: TGCAGTGCAACCCCCCGGTATTTCGGCTACAATGAGCAGTTCTTC.

The chain is built from TRBV2 and TRBJ2-1, with 8 bases lining up with TRBD1. The ends lost 5 bases at V and 6 bases at J; junction bases unmatched: 18. The CDR3 contains 18 residues. Germline lookup yields CDR1 SNHLY and CDR2 FYNNEI. The CDR3 nucleotides read TGTGCCAGCAGTAACCCTCCTGACGGGACAGGAATTGTCAATGAGCAGTTCTTC. It encodes CASSNPPDGTGIVNEQFF.

The chain uses TRBV11-3 and TRBJ2-5; D might be TRBD1 (5 bases). Germline V gives CDR1 SGHNT, CDR2 YENEEA. The V and J ends lost 5 bases and 11 bases respectively, with 15 bases between them. CDR3 size: 12 residues. CDR3 protein: CASSQGFNEQYF. The CDR3 coding sequence is TGTGCCAGCAGCCAGGGTTTCAATGAGCAGTACTTC.

This clonotype was counted between two and nine times. The rearrangement uses TRBV27 and TRBJ1-3; maybe TRBD1 (5 bases). The germline gives CDR1 MNHEY, CDR2 SMNVEV (reference sequence). The germline V and J ends were trimmed by 0 bases and 4 bases, with 10 bases remaining between them. The CDR3 runs to 15 residues. DNA of the CDR3: TGTGCCAGCAGTTTATCAGGGAGGGGAGGAAACACCATATATTTT. This translates into CASSLSGRGGNTIYF.

This clonotype was observed many times. The rearrangement links TRBV5-1 to TRBJ2-1, with 10 bases identical to TRBD2. The CDR3 covers 15 residues. V trimming: 3 bases; J trimming: 6 bases; junction bases outside the gene matches: 6. From germline, CDR1 is SGHRS and CDR2 YFSETQ. The CDR3 DNA reads as TGCGCCAGCAGCTCGCTAGCGGGAGCGATCAATGAGCAGTTCTTC. This gives the protein CASSSLAGAINEQFF.

Many counts were recorded for this clonotype. V and J are TRBV5-1 and TRBJ1-4, with D tentatively TRBD1 (5 bases). Between the trimmed V and J ends, which lost 0 bases and 8 bases, there was a span of 11 bases. CDR1 is SGHRS, CDR2 YFSETQ, per germline. This CDR3 comprises 14 residues. CDR3 DNA sequence: TGCGCCAGCAGCTTGGCGGGGCGTGGGGAAAAACTGTTTTTT. Translated: CASSLAGRGEKLFF.

This clonotype was counted many times. The V call is TRBV28, the J call TRBJ2-3; no reliable D call. The germline gives CDR1 MDHEN, CDR2 SYDVKM. The CDR3 spans 13 residues. Trimming left V 6 bases short and J 6 bases short, with 13 bases between. In DNA form, the CDR3 reads TGTGCCAGCAGGACCCAAAACCGCGATACGCAGTATTTT. Its protein is CASRTQNRDTQYF.

V usage is TRBV9 and J usage is TRBJ2-7; 8 nucleotides agree with TRBD2. The CDR3 length is 15 residues. With 1 base clipped from V and 2 bases from J, the junction kept 5 bases outside the gene matches. Germline V lookup: CDR1 SGDLS, CDR2 YYNGEE. The CDR3 coding sequence is TGTGCCAGCAGCGTATCTAGCGGGTCTACCTACGAGCAGTACTTC. Its translation: CASSVSSGSTYEQYF.

The sample holds many counts of this clonotype. This chain links TRBV2 with TRBJ2-1; TRBD1 might be the D (6 bases). Germline V gene lookup returns CDR1 SNHLY and CDR2 FYNNEI. The ends were cut back, 7 bases at V and 0 bases at J, with 13 bases in the middle. The CDR3 contains 15 residues. Here the CDR3 reads CASISNRVSYNEQFF. The DNA for the CDR3 is TGTGCCAGCATCTCGAACAGGGTCTCCTACAATGAGCAGTTCTTC.

This clonotype was detected only once. The chain links TRBV4-3 to TRBJ2-1; unclear D gene. Germline V gene lookup returns CDR1 LGHNA and CDR2 YSLEER. Trimming stripped 0 bases from V and 0 bases from J, with 6 bases between. This CDR3 region has 15 residues. The CDR3 DNA reads TGCGCCAGCAGCCAAGACAGCAGCTCCTACAATGAGCAGTTCTTC. It codes for CASSQDSSSYNEQFF.

This clonotype was detected only once. The rearrangement uses TRBV4-1 and TRBJ2-7; 11 nucleotides line up with TRBD2. The CDR3 loop spans 19 amino acids. The germline V gene encodes CDR1 MGHRA and CDR2 YSYEKL. V shed 0 bases and J 0 bases; nucleotides not matched to a gene: 10. CDR3 in amino acids: CASSQDALAGATSSYEQYF. The CDR3 DNA is TGCGCCAGCAGCCAAGATGCACTAGCGGGGGCCACGAGCTCCTACGAGCAGTACTTC.

This chain links TRBV20-1 with TRBJ1-1; D unresolved. Per germline, CDR1 DFQATT and CDR2 SNEGSKA (reference sequence). The CDR3 sequence is 12 residues long. The ends were cut back, 5 bases at V and 3 bases at J, with 10 bases in the middle. This chain's CDR3 is CSAPRGYTEAFF. In DNA form, the CDR3 reads TGCAGTGCTCCCCGCGGATACACTGAAGCTTTCTTT.

The chain is built from TRBV28 and TRBJ1-5; 7 bases fit TRBD1. Trimming at V came to 2 bases and at J to 2 bases, leaving 6 bases not matched to a gene. The germline gives CDR1 MDHEN, CDR2 SYDVKM. There are 16 residues in the CDR3. CDR3 nucleotides: TGTGCCAGCAGTTTAGGAGGGGGCTTCGGCAATCAGCCCCAGCATTTT. This gives the protein CASSLGGGFGNQPQHF.

With regard to this clonotype: A much larger clone differs by one base, so this may be a read error. In DNA, the CDR3 is TGTGCCAGCAGCCAAGAGGGCGCAGAGACCCAGTACTTC. Its protein is CASSQEGAETQYF. This chain connects TRBV4-2 to TRBJ2-5, with unresolved D. V was cut by 0 bases and J by 4 bases, with 6 bases left in between. CDR3 length: 13 amino acids. The germline CDR1 and CDR2 sequences are LGHNA and YNFKEQ.

V usage is TRBV7-3 and J usage is TRBJ2-4, with 15 bases fitting TRBD2. The J call may be wrong; the DNA end is better matched by TRBJ2-5. The germline gives CDR1 SGHTA, CDR2 FQGTGA. This CDR3 is built from 16 residues. The CDR3 DNA sequence: TGTGCCAGCAGCCTAGGGACTAGCGGGGGGACCGAGACCCAGTACTTC. Translating it yields CASSLGTSGGTETQYF.

The chain combines TRBV27 with TRBJ2-3; the D is unclear. Deletions cut 5 bases from V and 4 bases from J, with 13 bases between. The CDR3 totals 14 residues. CDR1 is MNHEY and CDR2 is SMNVEV in the germline V gene (reference sequence). This CDR3 reads CASSVWSRSDTQYF. The CDR3 DNA follows: TGTGCCAGCAGTGTATGGTCTCGCTCAGATACGCAGTATTTT.

This clonotype was counted a single time. This may stem from a read error, because a much larger clone lies one nucleotide away. This chain joins TRBV9 and TRBJ2-5; 11 bases agree with TRBD1. J gave up 13 bases and V 2 bases, and 10 bases lay outside the gene matches. This CDR3 region has 14 residues. Per germline, CDR1 SGDLS and CDR2 YYNGEE. Here the CDR3 reads CASSVGQGGYERYF. CDR3 nucleotides: TGTGCCAGCAGCGTGGGACAGGGGGGCTACGAGCGGTACTTC.